This section outlines one TCR beta chain sequence together with its context. Ten or more counts support this clonotype. It has no known antigen specificity. Per-nucleotide qualities are absent, and no much larger clonotype sits a single base away. This sample is drawn from a study of T cells in Graves' hyperthyroidism and ophthalmopathy (dated by TCRdb to the late 2010s). With respect to the entire study: Peripheral blood was sampled at the time of initial diagnosis, prior to any treatment. TCR V-J signatures able to tell the groups apart were searched for in a discovery cohort of 95 or so patients, of whom around 42 had Graves' ophthalmopathy and roughly 57 had stable Graves' hyperthyroidism. Whether ophthalmopathy could be predicted prospectively was tested in an independent validation cohort made up of approximately 19 hyperthyroidism patients plus 17 patients who later progressed to ophthalmopathy. The roughly 91 discovery patients were randomly split 7:3 into training and test sets. Thyroid tissue and blood T-cell repertoires from six Graves' hyperthyroidism patients were also compared in the study. Once sampling was done, hyperthyroidism patients were given methimazole at a starting dose of 30 mg daily, whereas ophthalmopathy patients were given high-dose intravenous methylprednisolone. TCR Vbeta CDR3 sequencing of 130 to 150 peripheral blood samples (fewer than 45 ophthalmopathy, about 80 hyperthyroidism and roughly 17 progressor patients) is reported in the paper.

The V and J ends are trimmed by 6 bases and 5 bases, leaving 8 bases between them. According to the germline V gene, CDR1 reads LGHNT and CDR2 reads FRNRAP. The CDR3 numbers 12 residues from cysteine through phenylalanine. Only the CDR3 region is kept as DNA, spanning 36 bases read in frame from base 1. Graves' hyperthyroidism was defined as stable when no progression to ophthalmopathy occurred over 18 months of follow-up. Hyperthyroidism patients were newly diagnosed, with disease duration under 2 months, and aged 18 to 65 years. Any patient with an uncontrolled infection, another autoimmune disease, pregnancy or lactation was excluded. Diagnoses were established on the basis of clinical symptoms, serum thyroxine and TRAb, thyroid ultrasound, and orbital computed tomography. Ficoll-Paque density gradient centrifugation was used to isolate PBMCs from approximately 11 ml of fresh peripheral blood. Trizol reagent was used to extract total RNA, and RNA quality was then checked on an Agilent 2100 Bioanalyzer.

TCR beta CDR3 regions were amplified from RNA transcripts. A first-round RT-PCR of the TCR CDR3 used the HTBI primer set with the Qiagen OneStep RT-PCR kit. Libraries were constructed in a second round of multiplex PCR, after which size selection and purification were carried out. Sequencing of the libraries was done on an Illumina HiSeq2000 using paired-end 100 bp reads. The paper's data handling went like this. SOAPnuke was used to process the raw data, with reads discarded if the reads contained adapters or uncalled bases, had a mean Phred below 15, or lacked an exact constant-primer or identifier match. High-quality paired reads were merged with COPE v1.2.5, and unique nucleotide sequences were defined as clonotypes. MiTCR v1.1 was used to align the clonotypes against IMGT TRBV, TRBD and TRBJ reference segments. Only V-J combinations with frequency above 0.0001, covering about 99% of repertoires, were analysed. A TCS score was defined as the ratio of F50 (clonal expansion) to E x V (chaos), with BLOSUM62-based TCRdist applied between CDR3 peptides within each V-J. Welch's t-statistics and random forest reduced 500 to 550 V-J features to about 12, which were used in a naive Bayes classifier (R e1071). TCRdb trimmed public reads at Q25 via fastp, called clones via MiXCR and kept in-frame beta chains. Rows are combined by CDR3 protein, so each entry shows the most common genes and DNA. What appears here as the V and J calls and clone size reflects TCRdb's work, not the paper's. Recorded for this sample are about 350,000 distinct CDR3 sequences; about 15% of them occurred a single time. The leading ten clones occupy 20% to 25% of the sample.

The study at large found these results: Sample size was not statistically predetermined, and investigators were not blinded to group allocation. Most expanded thyroid clonotypes (frequency above 0.001) were also detected in blood, suggesting blood repertoires may reflect thyroid immune responses. Ophthalmopathy was separated from stable hyperthyroidism by a 13 V-J signature model, with around 88% sensitivity and roughly 81% specificity obtained in cross-validation and 80%/75% obtained in testing. In validation, the model predicted progression to ophthalmopathy with 55% to 71% sensitivity and 72% to 85% specificity, a median of 6.5 months before onset.

The chain uses TRBV12-5 and TRBJ2-1; TRBD1 is perhaps the D gene, given 6 matching bases. Sequenced: blood. The sequence was collected from a woman aged 25 to 39 with Graves' hyperthyroidism. This receptor has the CDR3 CASGYRDNEQFF. At the DNA level, the sequence is TGTGCTAGTGGATACAGGGACAATGAGCAGTTCTTC.